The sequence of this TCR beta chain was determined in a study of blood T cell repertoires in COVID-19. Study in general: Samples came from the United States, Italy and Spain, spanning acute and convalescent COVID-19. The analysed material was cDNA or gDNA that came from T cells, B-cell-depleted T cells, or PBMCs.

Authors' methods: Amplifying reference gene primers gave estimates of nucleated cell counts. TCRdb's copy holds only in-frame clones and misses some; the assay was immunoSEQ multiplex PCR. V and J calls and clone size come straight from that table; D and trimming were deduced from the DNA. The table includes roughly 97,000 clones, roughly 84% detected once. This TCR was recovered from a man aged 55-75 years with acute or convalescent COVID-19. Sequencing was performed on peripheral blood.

CDR3 amino acids: CATSDFGLPPYNEQFF. For the CDR3, the DNA is TGTGCCACCAGTGATTTTGGCCTCCCCCCCTACAATGAGCAGTTCTTC. The chain employs TRBV24-1 and TRBJ2-1; D gene unclear. In germline, CDR1 is KGHDR, CDR2 SFDVKD. V was clipped by 1 base and J by 2 bases, with 11 bases between them. The CDR3 consists of 16 residues.